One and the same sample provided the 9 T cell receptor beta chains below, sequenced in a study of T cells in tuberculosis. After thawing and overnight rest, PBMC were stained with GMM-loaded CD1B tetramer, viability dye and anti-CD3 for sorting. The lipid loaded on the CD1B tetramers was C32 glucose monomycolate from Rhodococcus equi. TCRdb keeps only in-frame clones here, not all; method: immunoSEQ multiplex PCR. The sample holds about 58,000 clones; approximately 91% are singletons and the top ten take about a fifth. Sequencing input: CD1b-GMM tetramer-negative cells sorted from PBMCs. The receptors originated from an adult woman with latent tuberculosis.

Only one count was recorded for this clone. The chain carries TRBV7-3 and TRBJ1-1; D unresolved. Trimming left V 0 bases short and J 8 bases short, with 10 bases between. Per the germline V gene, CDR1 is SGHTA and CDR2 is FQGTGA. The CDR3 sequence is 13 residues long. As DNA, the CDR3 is TGTGCCAGCAGCTTAACGCTGAGGAGCGAAGCTTTCTTT. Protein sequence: CASSLTLRSEAFF.

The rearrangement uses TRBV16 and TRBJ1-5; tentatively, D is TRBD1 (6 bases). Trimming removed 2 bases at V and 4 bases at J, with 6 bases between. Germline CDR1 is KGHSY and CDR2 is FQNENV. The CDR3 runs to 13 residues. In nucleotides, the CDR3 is TGTGCCAGCAGCCAACAGGGGAATCAGCCCCAGCATTTT. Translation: CASSQQGNQPQHF.

The CDR3 spells CSVEGAWAHTQYF. In DNA form, the CDR3 reads TGCAGCGTTGAAGGTGCGTGGGCCCATACGCAGTATTTT. This sequence joins TRBV29-1 and TRBJ2-3; D ambiguous. The V gene lost 1 base and the J gene lost 7 bases, with 12 bases spanning the gap. This CDR3 is 13 amino acids long. Per the germline V gene, CDR1 is SQVTM and CDR2 is ANQGSEA.

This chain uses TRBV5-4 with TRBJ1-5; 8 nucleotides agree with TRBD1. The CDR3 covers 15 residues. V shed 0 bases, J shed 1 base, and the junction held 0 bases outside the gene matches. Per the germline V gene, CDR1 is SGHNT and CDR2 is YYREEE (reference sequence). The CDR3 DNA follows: TGTGCCAGCAGCTTGGGGACAGGGAGCAATCAGCCCCAGCATTTT. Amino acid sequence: CASSLGTGSNQPQHF. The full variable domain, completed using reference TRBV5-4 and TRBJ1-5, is ETGVTQSPTHLIKTRGQQVTLRCSSQSGHNTVSWYQQALGQGPQFIFQYYREEENGRGNFPPRFSGLQFPNYSSELNVNALELDDSALYLCASSLGTGSNQPQHFGDGTRLSIL.

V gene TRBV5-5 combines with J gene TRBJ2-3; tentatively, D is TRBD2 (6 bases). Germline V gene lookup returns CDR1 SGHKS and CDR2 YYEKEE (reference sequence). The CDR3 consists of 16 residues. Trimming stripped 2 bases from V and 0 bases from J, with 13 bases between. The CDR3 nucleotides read TGTGCCAGCAGCTTCGCGAGTGGGACTAGCACAGATACGCAGTATTTT. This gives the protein CASSFASGTSTDTQYF.

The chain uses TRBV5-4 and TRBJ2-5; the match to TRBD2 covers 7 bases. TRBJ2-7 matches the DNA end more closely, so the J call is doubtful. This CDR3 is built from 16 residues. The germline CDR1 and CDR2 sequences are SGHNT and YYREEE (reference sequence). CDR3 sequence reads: CASSPGGGETSYEQYF. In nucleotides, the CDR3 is TGTGCCAGCAGCCCGGGAGGTGGGGAGACCTCCTACGAGCAGTACTTC.

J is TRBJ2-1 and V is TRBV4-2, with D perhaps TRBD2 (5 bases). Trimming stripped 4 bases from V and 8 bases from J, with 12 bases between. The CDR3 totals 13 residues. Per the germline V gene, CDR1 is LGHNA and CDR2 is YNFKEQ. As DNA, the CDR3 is TGTGCCAGCAGCCCCCTCGGGGTGGATGAGCAGTTCTTC. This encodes CASSPLGVDEQFF.

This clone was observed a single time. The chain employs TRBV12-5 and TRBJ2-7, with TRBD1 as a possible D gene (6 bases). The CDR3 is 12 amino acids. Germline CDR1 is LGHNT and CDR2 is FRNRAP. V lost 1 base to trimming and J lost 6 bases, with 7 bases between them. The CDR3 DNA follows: TGTGCTAGTGGTTTGGACAGGGTCGAGCAGTACTTC. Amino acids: CASGLDRVEQYF.

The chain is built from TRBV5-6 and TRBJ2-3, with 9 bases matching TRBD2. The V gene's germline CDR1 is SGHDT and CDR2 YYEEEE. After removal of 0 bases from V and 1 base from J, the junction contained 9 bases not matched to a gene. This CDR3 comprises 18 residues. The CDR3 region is CASSLAAWEREGTDTQYF. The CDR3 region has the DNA TGTGCCAGCAGCTTGGCGGCTTGGGAGCGGGAGGGCACAGATACGCAGTATTTT.